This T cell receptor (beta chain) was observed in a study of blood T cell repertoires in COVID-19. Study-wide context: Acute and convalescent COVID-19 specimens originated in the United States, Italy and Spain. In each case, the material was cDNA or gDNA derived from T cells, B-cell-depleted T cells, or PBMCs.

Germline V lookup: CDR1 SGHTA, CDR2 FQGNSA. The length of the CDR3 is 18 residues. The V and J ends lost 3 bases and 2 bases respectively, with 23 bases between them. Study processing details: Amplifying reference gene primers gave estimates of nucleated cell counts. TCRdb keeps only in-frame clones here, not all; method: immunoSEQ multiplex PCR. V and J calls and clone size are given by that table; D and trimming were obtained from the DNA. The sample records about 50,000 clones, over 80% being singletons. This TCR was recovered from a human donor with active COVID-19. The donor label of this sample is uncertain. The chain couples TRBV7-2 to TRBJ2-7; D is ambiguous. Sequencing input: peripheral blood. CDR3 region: CASSFPEAVRSDAYEQYF. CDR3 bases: TGTGCCAGCAGCTTCCCCGAGGCGGTAAGGTCAGATGCCTACGAGCAGTACTTC.